One sample yielded the 27 T cell receptor beta chains listed below, sequenced in a study of beta chain features in type 1 diabetes. Expressed TCRB transcripts were sequenced after all isolated RNA was converted to cDNA. Sequencing used immunoSEQ multiplex PCR; TCRdb keeps in-frame clones, though not all of them. Found here are around 140,000 clones, 9% of them singletons; the top ten hold approximately 0.7%. These TCRs' antigens remain unknown. Study conclusions and caveats: All four CD4+ subsets from Type 1 diabetes patients carried moderately but significantly shorter TCRB CDR3s.

Sample: central memory CD4+ T cells from blood. These receptors were obtained from a young man with type 1 diabetes.

This clone showed up just a few times. The V gene is TRBV19, the J gene TRBJ2-2; D possibly corresponds to TRBD1 (5 bases). CDR3 length: 15 amino acids. Trimming left V 6 bases short and J 0 bases short, with 11 bases between. CDR1 LNHDA and CDR2 SQIVND come from the germline V gene (reference sequence). The CDR3: CASSPGSTNTGELFF. CDR3 bases: TGTGCCAGTAGCCCAGGGTCTACGAACACCGGGGAGCTGTTTTTT. The variable domain in full, with the rest retrieved from reference TRBV19 and TRBJ2-2, is DGGITQSPKYLFRKEGQNVTLSCEQNLNHDAMYWYRQDPGQGLRLIYYSQIVNDFQKGDIAEGYSVSREKKESFPLTVTSAQKNPTAFYLCASSPGSTNTGELFFGEGSRLTVL.

This chain connects TRBV4-2 to TRBJ1-1, with D possibly matching TRBD1 (5 bases). The CDR3 is 14 amino acids. Germline V gives CDR1 LGHNA, CDR2 YNFKEQ. V lost 5 bases and J 1 base, leaving 11 bases between the germline ends. The CDR3 loop is CASSLGEGNTEAFF. Written as DNA, the CDR3 is TGTGCCAGCAGCTTGGGGGAGGGGAACACTGAAGCTTTCTTT.

This clone was found a few times. DNA of the CDR3: TGTGCCAGCAGCTTAGTTATCGATTCACCCCTCCACTTT. The encoded protein is CASSLVIDSPLHF. The chain joins TRBV7-9 to TRBJ1-6; D gene uncertain. V dropped 1 base and J dropped 8 bases, with 6 bases sitting between them. This CDR3 region has 13 residues. In germline, CDR1 is SEHNR, CDR2 FQNEAQ (reference sequence).

The chain joins TRBV27 to TRBJ1-1; D unclear. Germline lookup yields CDR1 MNHEY and CDR2 SMNVEV (reference sequence). Trimming removed 5 bases from V and 7 bases from J, with 8 bases in between. This CDR3 is built from 11 residues. The CDR3 nucleotides are TGTGCCAGCAGTGGGCGAAGTGAAGCTTTCTTT. This encodes CASSGRSEAFF.

This clone was seen a handful of times. The chain joins TRBV10-3 to TRBJ2-3; TRBD2 agrees at 9 bases. Germline CDR1 ENHRY, CDR2 SYGVKD. The CDR3 contains 15 residues. After removal of 7 bases from V and 1 base from J, the junction contained 6 bases not matched to a gene. CDR3 residues: CAITGAGGGTDTQYF. The CDR3 DNA follows: TGTGCCATCACTGGAGCGGGGGGAGGCACAGATACGCAGTATTTT.

This clone was detected a few times. The chain has TRBV7-9 and TRBJ2-5; D perhaps matches TRBD1 (6 bases). The germline gives CDR1 SEHNR, CDR2 FQNEAQ (reference sequence). V lost 5 bases and J 3 bases, leaving 10 bases between the germline ends. The CDR3 is made up of 13 amino acids. The CDR3 DNA reads TGTGCCAGCAGCCATCGGACAGAAGAGACCCAGTACTTC. It yields the protein CASSHRTEETQYF.

This clone showed up just a few times. V gene TRBV2 combines with J gene TRBJ2-7; D is possibly TRBD1 (5 bases). Germline V CDR1 and CDR2: SNHLY, FYNNEI. Trimming took 11 bases from V and 0 from J, leaving 14 bases between them. The CDR3 has 13 amino acids. In nucleotides, the CDR3 is TGTGCCGGTTTAACAGGTGCCTCCTACGAGCAGTACTTC. Translating it yields CAGLTGASYEQYF.

This clone has just a few counts. The chain employs TRBV28 and TRBJ2-7; the match to TRBD1 covers 7 bases. The CDR3 sequence is 12 residues long. V lost 5 bases to trimming and J lost 3 bases; unmatched junction nucleotides: 1. Germline V gene sequence: CDR1 MDHEN, CDR2 SYDVKM. CDR3 loop: CASSRQGYEQYF. In DNA, the CDR3 is TGTGCCAGCAGTCGACAGGGCTACGAGCAGTACTTC.

The chain couples TRBV5-6 to TRBJ2-7; D unresolved. The CDR3 length is 14 residues. The germline V gene encodes CDR1 SGHDT and CDR2 YYEEEE. Deletions cut 0 bases from V and 2 bases from J, with 9 bases between. CDR3 sequence: CASSLAQSAYEQYF. The CDR3 nucleotides read TGTGCCAGCAGCTTGGCGCAGTCCGCCTACGAGCAGTACTTC.

This clone was seen more than once but under ten times. The J gene is TRBJ2-7, the V gene TRBV7-8, with 11 bases lining up with TRBD1. The CDR3 extends over 15 amino acids. V dropped 5 bases and J dropped 0; count of bases not matched to a gene: 3. Germline V gives CDR1 SGHVS, CDR2 FQNEAQ. The CDR3 DNA is TGTGCCAGCAGCCAGGGACAGGGGGTCTCCTACGAGCAGTACTTC. This encodes CASSQGQGVSYEQYF.

On this clone: This specimen includes other DNA sequences encoding the same CDR3. This chain uses TRBV7-9 with TRBJ1-5; a weak D match, TRBD1 (5 bases). V was cut by 3 bases and J by 7 bases, with 13 bases left in between. Germline V gives CDR1 SEHNR, CDR2 FQNEAQ (reference sequence). The CDR3 is 14 amino acids. As DNA, the CDR3 is TGTGCCAGCAGCTTGGGGCAGGGAGGACAGCCCCAGCATTTT. Translated: CASSLGQGGQPQHF.

This clone came up a few times. V and J are TRBV2 and TRBJ1-4, with 11 bases aligning to TRBD1. From germline, CDR1 is SNHLY and CDR2 FYNNEI. J gave up 10 bases and V 6 bases, and 16 bases lay outside the gene matches. The CDR3 covers 17 residues. The CDR3 protein is CASSLRDRGRGVGKLFF. The CDR3 DNA sequence: TGTGCCAGCAGCCTCCGGGACAGGGGGAGAGGTGTCGGAAAACTGTTTTTT. Supplemented by reference TRBV2 and TRBJ1-4, the full variable domain reads EPEVTQTPSHQVTQMGQEVILRCVPISNHLYFYWYRQILGQKVEFLVSFYNNEISEKSEIFDDQFSVERPDGSNFTLKIRSTKLEDSAMYFCASSLRDRGRGVGKLFFGSGTQLSVL.

The sample holds a few counts of this clone. The chain joins TRBV15 to TRBJ1-6; 7 bases match TRBD1. J was trimmed by 13 bases and V by 5 bases; bases with no gene match: 11. CDR1 is LNHNV, CDR2 YYDKDF, per germline (reference sequence). This CDR3 comprises 14 residues. In DNA form, the CDR3 reads TGTGCCACCAGCGACCGGGACAGTCGGACCCCCCTCCACTTT. Translated: CATSDRDSRTPLHF.

The chain has TRBV9 and TRBJ2-1; 7 bases align to TRBD2. The germline V gene has CDR1 SGDLS and CDR2 YYNGEE. This CDR3 region has 16 residues. Trimming cost V 3 bases and J 8 bases; bases outside gene matches: 14. Written as DNA, the CDR3 is TGTGCCAGCAGCGGCCCCTCAGCGGGGACGCTGGATGAGCAGTTCTTC. Residues: CASSGPSAGTLDEQFF.

In this sample, this clone turned up a few times. The chain links TRBV28 to TRBJ1-5; tentatively, D is TRBD1 (6 bases). The V gene's germline CDR1 is MDHEN and CDR2 SYDVKM. The CDR3 loop spans 13 amino acids. V lost 7 bases, J lost 4 bases, and 11 bases lay in between. CDR3 protein: CASMGGANQPQHF. DNA of the CDR3: TGTGCCAGCATGGGGGGGGCTAATCAGCCCCAGCATTTT. The complete variable domain, with remaining parts taken from reference TRBV28 and TRBJ1-5, reads DVKVTQSSRYLVKRTGEKVFLECVQDMDHENMFWYRQDPGLGLRLIYFSYDVKMKEKGDIPEGYSVSREKKERFSLILESASTNQTSMYLCASMGGANQPQHFGDGTRLSIL.

This clone was observed a handful of times. The J gene is TRBJ2-3, the V gene TRBV2, with 9 bases identical to TRBD2. The CDR3 spans 15 residues. The V gene end was trimmed by 6 bases and the J gene end by 4 bases; junction bases not matched to a gene: 8. Per the germline V gene, CDR1 is SNHLY and CDR2 is FYNNEI. The CDR3 loop is CASRAGLAGADTQYF. The CDR3 region has the DNA TGTGCCAGCAGAGCGGGACTAGCCGGGGCAGATACGCAGTATTTT.

V is TRBV4-3 and J is TRBJ2-7, with 10 nucleotides matching TRBD1. The CDR3 is 14 residues long. Germline values: CDR1 LGHNA, CDR2 YSLEER. V gave up 4 bases and J gave up 2 bases; unmatched junction bases: 2. CDR3 loop: CASSRGQGAYEQYF. The CDR3 DNA reads TGCGCCAGCAGCCGAGGACAGGGGGCCTACGAGCAGTACTTC.

This clone came up a few times. V and J are TRBV2 and TRBJ1-5; 7 bases match TRBD1. Germline V gene lookup returns CDR1 SNHLY and CDR2 FYNNEI. J was trimmed by 6 bases and V by 3 bases; bases with no gene match: 11. CDR3 length: 16 amino acids. This CDR3 reads CASSDRGSRVAQPQHF. The DNA for the CDR3 is TGTGCCAGCAGTGACAGGGGGAGTAGGGTGGCTCAGCCCCAGCATTTT.

The chain uses TRBV28 and TRBJ1-5, with 10 bases lining up with TRBD1. This CDR3 has 16 residues. V shed 3 bases, J shed 3 bases, and the junction held 5 bases outside the gene matches. The germline gives CDR1 MDHEN, CDR2 SYDVKM. CDR3 DNA: TGTGCCAGCAGTTTGGTTGGACAGGGGGACAATCAGCCCCAGCATTTT. Amino acids: CASSLVGQGDNQPQHF.

The chain recombines TRBV5-1 with TRBJ2-1, with TRBD2 matching over 11 bases. The germline V gene has CDR1 SGHRS and CDR2 YFSETQ. V gave up 2 bases and J gave up 4 bases; unmatched junction bases: 5. The CDR3 covers 16 residues. The CDR3: CASSFMTSGVYNEQFF. The CDR3 DNA reads TGCGCCAGCAGCTTCATGACTAGCGGGGTTTACAATGAGCAGTTCTTC. The variable domain in full, completed from reference TRBV5-1 and TRBJ2-1, reads KAGVTQTPRYLIKTRGQQVTLSCSPISGHRSVSWYQQTPGQGLQFLFEYFSETQRNKGNFPGRFSGRQFSNSRSEMNVSTLELGDSALYLCASSFMTSGVYNEQFFGPGTRLTVL.

The chain is built from TRBV5-1 and TRBJ2-5; D remains ambiguous. The CDR3 extends over 13 amino acids. V lost 0 bases and J 5 bases, leaving 8 bases between the germline ends. Germline CDR1 reads SGHRS; CDR2 reads YFSETQ. CDR3 DNA: TGCGCCAGCAGCTTGGAACGGTGGGAGACCCAGTACTTC. Encoded protein: CASSLERWETQYF. Full variable domain (remainder filled in from reference TRBV5-1 and TRBJ2-5): KAGVTQTPRYLIKTRGQQVTLSCSPISGHRSVSWYQQTPGQGLQFLFEYFSETQRNKGNFPGRFSGRQFSNSRSEMNVSTLELGDSALYLCASSLERWETQYFGPGTRLLVL.

This sequence joins TRBV21-1 and TRBJ1-2. TRBV21-1 is a listed pseudogene. This CDR3 has 14 residues. The CDR3 sequence: CASSKGGFKYGYTF. The DNA of the CDR3 is TGTGCCAGCAGCAAAGGAGGGTTCAAGTATGGCTACACCTTC.

This clone was counted between two and nine times. The chain recombines TRBV6-5 with TRBJ1-5, with a tentative D call TRBD1 (5 bases). CDR1 and CDR2 (germline): MNHEY, SVGAGI. This CDR3 region has 15 residues. V lost 6 bases and J 5 bases, leaving 17 bases between the germline ends. The CDR3 reads CASRSSTGWDQPQHF. For the CDR3, the DNA is TGTGCCAGCAGATCAAGCACAGGCTGGGATCAGCCCCAGCATTTT.

This clone came up a few times. The chain recombines TRBV4-2 with TRBJ2-3; 10 nucleotides match TRBD2. The CDR3 is made up of 15 amino acids. V dropped 1 base and J dropped 5; count of bases not matched to a gene: 3. CDR1 and CDR2 (germline): LGHNA, YNFKEQ. CDR3 in amino acids: CASSQAASGGDTQYF. In DNA form, the CDR3 reads TGTGCCAGCAGCCAAGCGGCTAGCGGGGGAGATACGCAGTATTTT.

This clone occurred a few times. The rearrangement joins TRBV12-5 to TRBJ2-2, with unresolved D. The CDR3 is made up of 13 amino acids. Germline-derived CDR1 and CDR2 are LGHNT and FRNRAP. The germline V and J ends were trimmed by 7 bases and 1 base, with 7 bases remaining between them. CDR3 bases: TGTGCTAGTGCGGAGAGGAACACCGGGGAGCTGTTTTTT. Protein sequence: CASAERNTGELFF.

The chain has TRBV10-3 and TRBJ2-7; 9 positions match TRBD2. V shed 6 bases and J 0 bases; nucleotides not matched to a gene: 3. From germline, CDR1 is ENHRY and CDR2 SYGVKD. The CDR3 totals 14 residues. Written as DNA, the CDR3 is TGTGCCATCAGGAATAGCGGGAGCTCCTACGAGCAGTACTTC. This sequence encodes CAIRNSGSSYEQYF.

This clone appeared a single time. CDR3 region: CASSYSRAGDSPLHF. The DNA of the CDR3 is TGTGCCAGCAGTTACTCACGGGCCGGGGATTCACCCCTCCACTTT. This chain joins TRBV6-5 and TRBJ1-6; D remains unclear. The V end lost 0 bases, the J end lost 8 bases, and 11 bases lay between the germline ends. This CDR3 has 15 residues. Germline V CDR1 and CDR2: MNHEY, SVGAGI.